The next 6 T cell receptor beta chains were all read from a single sample in a study of blood T cell repertoires in COVID-19. Here immunoSEQ multiplex PCR was the method, and the copy in TCRdb shows in-frame clones only, minus some. The sample includes 400,000 to 450,000 clones, roughly 88% seen only once; the top ten take about 0.6%. Sequenced input: PBMCs or T cells enriched from blood (not recorded which). All receptors derive from a young man who had recovered from COVID-19.

This sequence joins TRBV12-5 and TRBJ1-1; TRBD1 matches at 8 bases. This CDR3 has 15 residues. CDR1 is LGHNT and CDR2 is FRNRAP in the germline V gene. The J segment lost 1 base and the V segment lost 5 bases, leaving 6 bases of the junction unmatched. Here the CDR3 reads CASGPDRGRNTEAFF. The CDR3 DNA sequence: TGTGCTAGTGGTCCTGACAGGGGAAGGAACACTGAAGCTTTCTTT.

In its sample, this clone was seen once. J is TRBJ1-6 and V is TRBV18; 9 bases align to TRBD1. The CDR3 covers 18 residues. Per the germline V gene, CDR1 is KGHSH and CDR2 is LQKENI. The junction had 9 bases not matched to a gene; V was cut back by 3 bases and J by 3 bases. The CDR3 protein is CASSPTGQGVLYNSPLHF. The CDR3 coding sequence is TGTGCCAGCTCACCGACGGGACAGGGAGTCCTCTATAATTCACCCCTCCACTTT.

This clone was observed a handful of times. The chain joins TRBV2 to TRBJ2-7; D remains unclear. The V end was cut by 7 bases, the J end by 6 bases, with 10 bases between. The CDR3 length is 11 residues. From germline, CDR1 is SNHLY and CDR2 FYNNEI. The CDR3 reads CASMRSGEQYF. CDR3 coding DNA: TGTGCCAGCATGCGATCGGGCGAGCAGTACTTC.

The rearrangement links TRBV5-4 to TRBJ1-6; 7 bases are a match to TRBD1. The CDR3 totals 14 residues. V lost 5 bases to trimming and J lost 5 bases; unmatched junction nucleotides: 4. Germline lookup yields CDR1 SGHNT and CDR2 YYREEE (reference sequence). The CDR3 region is CASSGTADNSPLHF. In nucleotides, the CDR3 is TGTGCCAGCAGTGGGACAGCAGATAATTCACCCCTCCACTTT.

The V call is TRBV5-1, the J call TRBJ2-2; tentative D call: TRBD2 (6 bases). Germline values: CDR1 SGHRS, CDR2 YFSETQ. V lost 0 bases and J lost 7, with 19 bases in between. This CDR3 spans 17 amino acids. The CDR3, as DNA: TGCGCCAGCAGCTTGGGGGCTAGCCGGAGGGCCTTCGGGGAGCTGTTTTTT. Translation gives CASSLGASRRAFGELFF. Combining the CDR3 with reference TRBV5-1 and TRBJ2-2 gives the whole variable domain KAGVTQTPRYLIKTRGQQVTLSCSPISGHRSVSWYQQTPGQGLQFLFEYFSETQRNKGNFPGRFSGRQFSNSRSEMNVSTLELGDSALYLCASSLGASRRAFGELFFGEGSRLTVL.

The chain combines TRBV27 with TRBJ2-7, with D perhaps matching TRBD2 (5 bases). V lost 0 bases, J lost 3 bases, and 9 bases lay in between. CDR3 size: 14 residues. CDR1 MNHEY and CDR2 SMNVEV come from the germline V gene (reference sequence). The CDR3 loop reads CASSLSGLNYEQYF. As DNA, the CDR3 is TGTGCCAGCAGTTTATCAGGACTCAACTACGAGCAGTACTTC.